This T cell receptor beta chain was retrieved from a study of molecular identifiers for immune sequencing clone quantification. Researchers sorted naive CD8 T cells as cells that were CD8+CD4-CCR7+CD45RA+. This clonotype has more than one count but fewer than ten. Its antigen is currently unknown. Broader study findings: Over 99% of CMV-specific effector molecules, but under 1% of naive ones, were in clones above 20 copies.

The authors built bulk TCR libraries by previously described methods with listed TCR primers. In TCRdb, the PCR reads were re-called with MiXCR into one record per CDR3 protein. The data show 97,000 or so distinct CDR3 sequences, 20% to 25% seen once. The V gene lost 4 bases and the J gene lost 6 bases, with 15 bases spanning the gap. Germline V lookup: CDR1 MNHEY, CDR2 SVGAGI. There are 15 residues in the CDR3. The TCR originated in a human donor in good health. Some libraries in this study had Jurkat cell RNA spiked in. Sequencing was performed on naive CD8+ T cells from blood, with Jurkat cell RNA spiked in. As for subset: FACS-sorted CD8+CD4-CCR7+CD45RA+ naive T cells. This chain joins TRBV6-5 and TRBJ2-2, with D perhaps matching TRBD1 or TRBD2 (5 bases each). The CDR3 DNA is TGTGCCAGCAGTTCCGGGACCTCCGAGTCCGGGGAGCTGTTTTTT. It yields the protein CASSSGTSESGELFF.